This T cell receptor (beta chain) was observed in a study of identical twins. Via MiXCR, TCRdb re-called the 5' RACE reads, giving one row per CDR3 protein. The sample has 130,000 to 150,000 distinct CDR3 sequences; under 4.5% are singletons. The CDR3 is made up of 14 amino acids. The junction had 11 bases not matched to a gene; V was cut back by 3 bases and J by 14 bases. Germline-derived CDR1 and CDR2 are MDHEN and SYDVKM. Only healthy Caucasians were enrolled as donors. Many counts were recorded for this clonotype. Its antigen remains unidentified. Whole-study findings and limits: With beta out-of-frame sequences, excess sharing by twins was weaker. Out-of-frame alpha sequences shared by twins showed excess low generation probability.

Sequenced input: memory T cells sorted from blood. The chain uses TRBV28 and TRBJ2-3; 10 bases are shared with TRBD2. The sequence was obtained from a man aged 18 to 30 in good health. The CDR3 sequence: CASSLGAQREGRYF. The CDR3 DNA follows: TGTGCCAGCAGTTTGGGGGCACAGCGGGAGGGTCGGTATTTT.